This TCR beta chain is from a study of T cells after yellow fever vaccination. Study-wide context: SMART-Seq v4 Ultra Low Input handled preparation of low-cell-number fractions.

The study, taken as a whole, reports: Boosting was followed by the reappearance of most primary-vaccination clones (less than 98% CD4, about 89% CD8). There was a small share of clonotypes that showed up in both the CD4 and CD8 compartments.

Researchers made TCR cDNA using 5'RACE template switching, and this step added a universal primer site and UMIs. TCRdb reprocessed the 5' RACE reads with MiXCR, giving one entry per CDR3 protein. The sample shows about 340,000 distinct CDR3 sequences, roughly 9.4% of them seen only once. The germline V and J ends were trimmed by 4 bases and 4 bases, with 12 bases remaining between them. Germline V gene sequence: CDR1 SGHNT, CDR2 YYREEE (reference sequence). CDR3 length: 14 residues. In regard to this clonotype: Its antigen is not identified.

The sequence came from a man aged 18-30 years who received the YFV17D yellow fever vaccine. The specimen comprised PBMCs, sampled on the day of the first yellow fever vaccination. The rearrangement links TRBV5-4 to TRBJ2-4, with no clear D. The CDR3 is CASSRLGPKNIQYF. The CDR3 DNA reads as TGTGCCAGCAGCCGACTCGGACCTAAAAACATTCAGTACTTC.